This T cell receptor beta chain was identified during a study of identical twins. This clonotype has a count of ten or more. The V and J ends lost 6 bases and 6 bases respectively, with 14 bases between them. CDR3 length: 13 amino acids. Each cDNA held unique molecular identifiers, and template switching gave it a universal primer site. TCRdb analysed the 5' RACE reads with MiXCR anew, one entry per CDR3 protein. The sample records nearly 900,000 distinct CDR3 sequences, about 12% being singletons. The same data also contributed to another study, on yellow fever vaccine responses in identical twins.

V gene TRBV12-3 or TRBV12-4 combines with J gene TRBJ1-2; D unresolved. Sample: PBMCs. This sequence originates from a woman aged 18-35 years in good health. CDR3 nucleotide sequence: TGTGCCAGCAGCTCCTATCTGGGGAATGGCTACACCTTC. Translated, it gives CASSSYLGNGYTF.